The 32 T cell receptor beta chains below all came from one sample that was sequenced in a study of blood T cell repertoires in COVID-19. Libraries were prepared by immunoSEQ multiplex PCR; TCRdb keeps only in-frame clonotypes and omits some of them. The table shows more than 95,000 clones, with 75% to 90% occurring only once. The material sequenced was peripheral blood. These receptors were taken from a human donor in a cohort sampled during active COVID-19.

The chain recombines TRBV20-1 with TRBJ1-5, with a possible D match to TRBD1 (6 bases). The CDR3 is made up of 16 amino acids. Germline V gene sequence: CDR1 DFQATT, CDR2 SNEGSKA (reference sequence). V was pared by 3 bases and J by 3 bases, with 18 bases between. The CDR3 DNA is TGCAGTGCTAGTGGTCCGGCAGGGGAAGCCAATCAGCCCCAGCATTTT. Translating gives CSASGPAGEANQPQHF.

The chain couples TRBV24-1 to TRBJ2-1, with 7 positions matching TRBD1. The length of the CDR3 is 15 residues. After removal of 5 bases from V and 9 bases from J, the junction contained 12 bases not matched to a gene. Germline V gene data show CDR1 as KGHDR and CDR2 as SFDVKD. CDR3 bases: TGTGCCACCAGTGGTCCGGGACAGTCAAGTCGTGAGCAGTTCTTC. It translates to CATSGPGQSSREQFF.

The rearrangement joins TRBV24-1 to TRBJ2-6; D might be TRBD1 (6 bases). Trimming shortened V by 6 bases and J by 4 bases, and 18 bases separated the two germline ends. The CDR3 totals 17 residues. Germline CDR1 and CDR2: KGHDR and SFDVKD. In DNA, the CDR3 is TGTGCCACCAGTCCCTCCCCCGGACAGCCCGGGGCCAACGTCCTGACTTTC. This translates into CATSPSPGQPGANVLTF.

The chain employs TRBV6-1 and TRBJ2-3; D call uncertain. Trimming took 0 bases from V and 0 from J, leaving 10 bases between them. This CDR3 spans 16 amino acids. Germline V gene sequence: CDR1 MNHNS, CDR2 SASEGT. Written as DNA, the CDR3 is TGTGCCAGCAGTGAAGCGCGTTTCACTAGCACAGATACGCAGTATTTT. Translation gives CASSEARFTSTDTQYF.

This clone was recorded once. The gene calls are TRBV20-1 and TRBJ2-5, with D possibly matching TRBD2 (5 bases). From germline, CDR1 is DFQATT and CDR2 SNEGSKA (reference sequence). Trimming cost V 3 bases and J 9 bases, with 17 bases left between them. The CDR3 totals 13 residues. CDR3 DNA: TGCAGTGCTAGTAAGGAGGCCGGAAGGGCCCAGTACTTC. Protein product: CSASKEAGRAQYF.

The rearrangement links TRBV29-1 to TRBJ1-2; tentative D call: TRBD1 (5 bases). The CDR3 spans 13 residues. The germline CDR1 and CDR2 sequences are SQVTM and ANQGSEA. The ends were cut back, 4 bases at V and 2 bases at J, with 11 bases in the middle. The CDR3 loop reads CSVGDRSNYGYTF. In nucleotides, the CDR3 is TGCAGCGTTGGCGACAGAAGCAACTATGGCTACACCTTC. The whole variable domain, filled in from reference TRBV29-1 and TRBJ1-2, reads SAVISQKPSRDICQRGTSLTIQCQVDSQVTMMFWYRQQPGQSLTLIATANQGSEATYESGFVIDKFPISRPNLTFSTLTVSNMSPEDSSIYLCSVGDRSNYGYTFGSGTRLTVV.

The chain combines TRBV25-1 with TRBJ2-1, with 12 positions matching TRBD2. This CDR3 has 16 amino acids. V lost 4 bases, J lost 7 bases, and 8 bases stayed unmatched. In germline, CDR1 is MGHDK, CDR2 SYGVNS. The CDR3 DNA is TGTGCCAGCAGTGGAGGACTAGCGGGACGTGGTAATGAGCAGTTCTTC. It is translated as CASSGGLAGRGNEQFF.

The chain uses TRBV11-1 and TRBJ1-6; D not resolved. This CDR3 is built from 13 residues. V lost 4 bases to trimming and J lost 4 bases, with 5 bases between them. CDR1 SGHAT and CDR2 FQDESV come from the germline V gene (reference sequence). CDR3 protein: CASSSQYNSPLHF. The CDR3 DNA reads TGTGCCAGCAGCTCTCAGTATAATTCACCCCTCCACTTT.

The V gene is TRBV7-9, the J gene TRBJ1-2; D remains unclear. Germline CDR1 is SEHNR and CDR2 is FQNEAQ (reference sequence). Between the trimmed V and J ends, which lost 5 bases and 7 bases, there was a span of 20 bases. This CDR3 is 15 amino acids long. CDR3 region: CASSTSRGVLSGYTF. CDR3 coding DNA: TGTGCCAGCAGCACCTCACGCGGGGTGCTTTCTGGCTACACCTTC.

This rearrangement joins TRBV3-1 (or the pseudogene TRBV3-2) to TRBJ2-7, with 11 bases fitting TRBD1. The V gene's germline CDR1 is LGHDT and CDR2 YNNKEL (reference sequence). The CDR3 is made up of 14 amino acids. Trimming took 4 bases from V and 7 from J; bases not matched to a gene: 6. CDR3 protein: CASSPGQGASEQYF. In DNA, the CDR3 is TGTGCCAGCAGCCCCGGACAGGGGGCGAGTGAGCAGTACTTC.

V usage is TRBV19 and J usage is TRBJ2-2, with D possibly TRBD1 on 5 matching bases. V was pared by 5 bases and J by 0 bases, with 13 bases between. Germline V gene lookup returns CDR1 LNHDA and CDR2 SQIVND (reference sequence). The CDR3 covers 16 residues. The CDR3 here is CASSLRQTSNTGELFF. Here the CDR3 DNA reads TGTGCCAGTAGTCTCCGACAGACATCGAACACCGGGGAGCTGTTTTTT.

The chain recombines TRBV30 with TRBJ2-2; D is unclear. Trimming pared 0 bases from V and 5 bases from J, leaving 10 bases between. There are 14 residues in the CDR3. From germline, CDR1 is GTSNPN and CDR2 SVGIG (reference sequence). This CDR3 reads CAWSVQVKTGELFF. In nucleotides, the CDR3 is TGTGCCTGGAGTGTTCAGGTTAAAACCGGGGAGCTGTTTTTT.

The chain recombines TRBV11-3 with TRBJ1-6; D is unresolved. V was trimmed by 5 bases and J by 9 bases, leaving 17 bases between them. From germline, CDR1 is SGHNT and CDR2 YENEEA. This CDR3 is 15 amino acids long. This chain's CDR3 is CASSRRVGSFSPLHF. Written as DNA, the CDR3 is TGTGCCAGCAGCCGAAGGGTTGGGAGCTTTTCACCCCTCCACTTT.

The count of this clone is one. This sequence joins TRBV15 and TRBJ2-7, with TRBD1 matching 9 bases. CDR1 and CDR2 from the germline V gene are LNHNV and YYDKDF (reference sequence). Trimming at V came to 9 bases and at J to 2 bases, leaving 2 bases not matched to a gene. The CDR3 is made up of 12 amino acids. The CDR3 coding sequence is TGTGCCACGGGGGACAGGGCCTACGAGCAGTACTTC. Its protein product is CATGDRAYEQYF.

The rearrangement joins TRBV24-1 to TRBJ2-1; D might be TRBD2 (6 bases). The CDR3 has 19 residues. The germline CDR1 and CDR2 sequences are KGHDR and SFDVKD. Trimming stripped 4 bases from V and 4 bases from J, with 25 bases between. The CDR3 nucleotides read TGTGCCACCAGTGAGACCCGGGACTCTAGTAGGGCCTTTTACAATGAGCAGTTCTTC. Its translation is CATSETRDSSRAFYNEQFF.

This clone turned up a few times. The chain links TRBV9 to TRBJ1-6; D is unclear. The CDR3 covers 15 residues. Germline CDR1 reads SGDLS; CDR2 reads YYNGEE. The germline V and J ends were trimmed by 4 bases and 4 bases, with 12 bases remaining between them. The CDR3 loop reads CASSPRPLYNSPLHF. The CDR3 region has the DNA TGTGCCAGCAGCCCCAGGCCCTTATATAATTCACCCCTCCACTTT.

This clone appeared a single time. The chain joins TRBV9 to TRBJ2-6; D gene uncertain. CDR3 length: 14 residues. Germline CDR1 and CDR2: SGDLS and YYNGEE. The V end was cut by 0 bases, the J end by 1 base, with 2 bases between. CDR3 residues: CASSVASGANVLTF. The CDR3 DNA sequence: TGTGCCAGCAGCGTAGCTTCTGGGGCCAACGTCCTGACTTTC.

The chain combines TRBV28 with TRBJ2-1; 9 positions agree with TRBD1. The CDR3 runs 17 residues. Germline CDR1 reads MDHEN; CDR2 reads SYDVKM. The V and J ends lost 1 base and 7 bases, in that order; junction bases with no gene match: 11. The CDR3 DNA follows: TGTGCCAGCAGTTTATTAGAGGGGACAGGGTCGGGGAATGAGCAGTTCTTC. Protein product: CASSLLEGTGSGNEQFF.

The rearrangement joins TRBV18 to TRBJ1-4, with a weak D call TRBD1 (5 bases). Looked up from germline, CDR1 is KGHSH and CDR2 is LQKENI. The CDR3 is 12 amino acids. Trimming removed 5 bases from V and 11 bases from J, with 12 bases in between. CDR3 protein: CASSSQGNKLFF. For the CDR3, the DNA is TGTGCCAGCTCATCGCAGGGTAACAAACTGTTTTTT. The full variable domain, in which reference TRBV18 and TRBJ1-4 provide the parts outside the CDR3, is NAGVMQNPRHLVRRRGQEARLRCSPMKGHSHVYWYRQLPEEGLKFMVYLQKENIIDESGMPKERFSAEFPKEGPSILRIQQVVRGDSAAYFCASSSQGNKLFFGSGTQLSVL.

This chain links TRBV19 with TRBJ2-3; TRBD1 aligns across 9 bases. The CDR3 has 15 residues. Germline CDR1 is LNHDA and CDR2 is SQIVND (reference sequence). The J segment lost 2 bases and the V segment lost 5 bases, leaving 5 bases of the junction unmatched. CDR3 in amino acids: CASSPWTGDTDTQYF. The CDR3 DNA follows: TGTGCCAGTAGTCCATGGACAGGGGACACAGATACGCAGTATTTT.

Written as DNA, the CDR3 is TGTGCCAGCATTGGGACAGGGGTGACCGGGGAGCTGTTTTTT. Its protein is CASIGTGVTGELFF. The rearrangement joins TRBV6-5 to TRBJ2-2; TRBD1 matches at 10 bases. The CDR3 has 14 amino acids. V gave up 7 bases and J gave up 5 bases; unmatched junction bases: 4. Germline CDR1 is MNHEY and CDR2 is SVGAGI.

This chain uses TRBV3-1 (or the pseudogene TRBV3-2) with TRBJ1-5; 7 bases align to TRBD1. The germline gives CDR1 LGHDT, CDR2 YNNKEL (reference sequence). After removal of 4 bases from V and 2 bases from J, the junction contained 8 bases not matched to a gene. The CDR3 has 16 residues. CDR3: CASSRGQGEGNQPQHF. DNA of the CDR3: TGTGCCAGCAGCCGGGGCCAGGGGGAGGGCAATCAGCCCCAGCATTTT.

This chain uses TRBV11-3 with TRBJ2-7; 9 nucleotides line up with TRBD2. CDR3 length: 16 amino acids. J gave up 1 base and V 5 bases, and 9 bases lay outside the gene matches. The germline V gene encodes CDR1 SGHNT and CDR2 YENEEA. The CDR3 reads CASSPRASGNSYEQYF. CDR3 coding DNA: TGTGCCAGCAGCCCCAGGGCTAGCGGGAATTCCTACGAGCAGTACTTC.

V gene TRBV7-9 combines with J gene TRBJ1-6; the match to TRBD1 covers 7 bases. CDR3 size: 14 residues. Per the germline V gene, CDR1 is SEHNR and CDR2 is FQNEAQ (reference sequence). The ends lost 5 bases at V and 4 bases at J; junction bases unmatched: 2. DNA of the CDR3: TGTGCCAGCAGCCGGGACAGATATAATTCACCCCTCCACTTT. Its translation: CASSRDRYNSPLHF.

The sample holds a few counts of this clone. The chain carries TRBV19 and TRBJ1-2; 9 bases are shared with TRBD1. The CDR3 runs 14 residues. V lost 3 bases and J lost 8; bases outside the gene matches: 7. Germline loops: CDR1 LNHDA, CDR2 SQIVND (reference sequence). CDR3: CASSMGDREGGYTF. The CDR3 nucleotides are TGTGCCAGTAGTATGGGGGACAGGGAAGGCGGCTACACCTTC.

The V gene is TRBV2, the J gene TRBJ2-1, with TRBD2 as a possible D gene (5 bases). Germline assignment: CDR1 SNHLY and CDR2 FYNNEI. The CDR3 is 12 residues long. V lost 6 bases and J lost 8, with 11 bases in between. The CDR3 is CASSLAMDEQFF. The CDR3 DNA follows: TGTGCCAGCAGCCTAGCAATGGATGAGCAGTTCTTC.

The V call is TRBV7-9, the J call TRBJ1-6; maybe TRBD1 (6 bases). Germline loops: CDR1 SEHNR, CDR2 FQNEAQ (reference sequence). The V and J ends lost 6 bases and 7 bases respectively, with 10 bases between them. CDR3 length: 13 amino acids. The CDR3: CASSPQGNSPLHF. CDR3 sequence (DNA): TGTGCCAGCAGTCCCCAGGGGAATTCACCCCTCCACTTT.

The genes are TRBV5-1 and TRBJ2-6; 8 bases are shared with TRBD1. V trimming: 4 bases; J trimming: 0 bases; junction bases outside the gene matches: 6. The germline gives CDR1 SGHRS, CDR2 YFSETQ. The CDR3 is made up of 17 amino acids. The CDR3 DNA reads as TGCGCCAGCAGCCTACAGGGGGTTTACTCTGGGGCCAACGTCCTGACTTTC. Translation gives CASSLQGVYSGANVLTF.

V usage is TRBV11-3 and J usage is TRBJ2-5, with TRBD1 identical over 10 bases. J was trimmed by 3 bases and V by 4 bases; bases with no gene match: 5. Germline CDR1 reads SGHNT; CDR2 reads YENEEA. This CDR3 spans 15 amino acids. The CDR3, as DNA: TGTGCCAGCAGCTATCCGGGACAGGGGAAAGAGACCCAGTACTTC. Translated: CASSYPGQGKETQYF.

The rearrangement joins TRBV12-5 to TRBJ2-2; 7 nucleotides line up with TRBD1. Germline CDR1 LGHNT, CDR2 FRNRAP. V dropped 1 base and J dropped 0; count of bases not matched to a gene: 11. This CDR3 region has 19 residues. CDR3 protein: CASGLAYWNRGANTGELFF. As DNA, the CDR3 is TGTGCTAGTGGTTTGGCATATTGGAACAGGGGCGCGAACACCGGGGAGCTGTTTTTT.

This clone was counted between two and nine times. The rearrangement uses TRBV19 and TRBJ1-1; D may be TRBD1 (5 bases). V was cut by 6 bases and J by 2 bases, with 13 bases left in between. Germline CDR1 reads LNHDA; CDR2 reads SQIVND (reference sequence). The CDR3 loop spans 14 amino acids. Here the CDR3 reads CASSVGRINTEAFF. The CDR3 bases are TGTGCCAGTAGCGTGGGGCGGATTAACACTGAAGCTTTCTTT.

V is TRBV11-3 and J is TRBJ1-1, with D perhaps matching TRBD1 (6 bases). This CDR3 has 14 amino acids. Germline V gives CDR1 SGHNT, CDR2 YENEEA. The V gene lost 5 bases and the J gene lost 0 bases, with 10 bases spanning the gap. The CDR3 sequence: CASSLTGLNTEAFF. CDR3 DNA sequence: TGTGCCAGCAGCCTGACAGGATTGAACACTGAAGCTTTCTTT.